The 23 T cell receptor beta chains below come from one sample, sequenced in a study of blood T cells in healthy people across ages. A second PCR of about 7 to 12 cycles used a sample-barcoded 5' primer and a J-beta primer mix. TCRdb analysed the 5' RACE reads with MiXCR anew, one entry per CDR3 protein. The data show 1.6 million or so distinct CDR3 sequences, approximately 32% seen once. Sequenced sample: blood. The source of these receptors is a woman in her twenties or thirties in good health.

The table lists this clonotype with a few counts. V is TRBV27 and J is TRBJ2-7; no reliable D call. The V gene's germline CDR1 is MNHEY and CDR2 SMNVEV (reference sequence). This CDR3 contains 13 residues. The V end lost 4 bases, the J end lost 5 bases, and 12 bases lay between the germline ends. The CDR3 DNA sequence: TGTGCCAGCAGTTCTTCCCGGGTCCACGAGCAGTACTTC. Its translation is CASSSSRVHEQYF.

This rearrangement joins TRBV3-1 to TRBJ1-5; TRBD1 is a possible D gene (5 bases). Trimming removed 0 bases at V and 9 bases at J, with 9 bases between. This CDR3 comprises 13 residues. The germline V gene encodes CDR1 LGHDT and CDR2 YNNKEL (reference sequence). In DNA, the CDR3 is TGTGCCAGCAGCCAAGATACAGGCAGGCCCCAGCATTTT. Translation: CASSQDTGRPQHF.

The rearrangement uses TRBV11-2 and TRBJ2-1; 9 bases align to TRBD2. Germline-derived CDR1 and CDR2 are SGHAT and FQNNGV. The V gene end was trimmed by 4 bases and the J gene end by 0 bases; junction bases not matched to a gene: 19. This CDR3 has 21 amino acids. The CDR3 nucleotides are TGTGCCAGCAGCTCCCAATCATCAGAGCGGGGGGCCCCAAGCTCCTACAATGAGCAGTTCTTC. Protein product: CASSSQSSERGAPSSYNEQFF.

This clonotype has more than one count but fewer than ten. The genes are TRBV3-1 and TRBJ2-1, with D tentatively TRBD2 (5 bases). Trimming cost V 1 base and J 3 bases, with 7 bases left between them. From germline, CDR1 is LGHDT and CDR2 YNNKEL (reference sequence). The CDR3 loop spans 14 amino acids. The CDR3 is CASSQAGYYNEQFF. CDR3 in DNA: TGTGCCAGCAGCCAAGCGGGGTACTACAATGAGCAGTTCTTC.

The table lists this clonotype with many counts. The chain links TRBV3-1 to TRBJ2-7, with TRBD2 matching over 11 bases. Looked up from germline, CDR1 is LGHDT and CDR2 is YNNKEL (reference sequence). Trimming removed 4 bases from V and 6 bases from J; junction bases left unmatched: 8. There are 15 residues in the CDR3. The CDR3 sequence: CASSRRTSGGSEQYF. The DNA of the CDR3 is TGTGCCAGCAGCCGCCGAACTAGCGGGGGTTCCGAGCAGTACTTC.

The J gene is TRBJ1-1, the V gene TRBV30, with D tentatively TRBD1 (5 bases). Trimming pared 4 bases from V and 4 bases from J, leaving 16 bases between. CDR3 length: 14 amino acids. Germline-derived CDR1 and CDR2 are GTSNPN and SVGIG (reference sequence). The CDR3 loop is CAWTPGGRGTEAFF. CDR3 sequence (DNA): TGTGCCTGGACCCCCGGGGGAAGGGGCACTGAAGCTTTCTTT.

V gene TRBV29-1 combines with J gene TRBJ1-2; possibly TRBD1 for D (6 bases). The V gene lost 3 bases and the J gene lost 2 bases, with 13 bases spanning the gap. Germline CDR1 reads SQVTM; CDR2 reads ANQGSEA. This CDR3 has 14 residues. This CDR3 reads CSVDFPGANYGYTF. In DNA form, the CDR3 reads TGCAGCGTTGATTTTCCAGGGGCAAACTATGGCTACACCTTC.

In its sample, this clonotype was seen many times. The V and J genes are TRBV7-3 and TRBJ2-5; TRBD2 agrees at 7 bases. In germline, CDR1 is SGHTA, CDR2 FQGTGA. The CDR3 totals 13 residues. J gave up 5 bases and V 2 bases, and 2 bases lay outside the gene matches. The CDR3 DNA reads as TGTGCCAGCAGCTTACGGCGGGGGGAGACCCAGTACTTC. Translating it yields CASSLRRGETQYF.

The chain uses TRBV6-5 and TRBJ1-2; weak D call: TRBD1 (6 bases). CDR3 length: 12 amino acids. Germline V gives CDR1 MNHEY, CDR2 SVGAGI. V lost 11 bases and J 6 bases, leaving 16 bases between the germline ends. The CDR3 reads CACRRGVDGYTF. CDR3 sequence (DNA): TGTGCCTGTCGGAGGGGGGTTGATGGCTACACCTTC.

The chain recombines TRBV27 with TRBJ2-1; 7 nucleotides match TRBD2. CDR1 and CDR2 from the germline V gene are MNHEY and SMNVEV (reference sequence). The V and J ends lost 5 bases and 10 bases, in that order; junction bases with no gene match: 11. The CDR3 spans 14 residues. The CDR3 here is CASSGLRGRGEQFF. CDR3 in DNA: TGTGCCAGCAGTGGTCTCCGCGGGAGAGGGGAGCAGTTCTTC.

The chain joins TRBV7-9 to TRBJ2-2, with D hard to call. The germline CDR1 and CDR2 sequences are SEHNR and FQNEAQ (reference sequence). CDR3 length: 14 residues. V gave up 3 bases and J gave up 6 bases, with 11 bases separating them. CDR3 sequence: CASSLISGAGELFF. The DNA of the CDR3 is TGTGCCAGCAGCTTGATTAGTGGTGCCGGGGAGCTGTTTTTT.

The V call is TRBV7-9, the J call TRBJ2-7; 8 nucleotides align to TRBD1. The length of the CDR3 is 17 residues. The V gene end was trimmed by 5 bases and the J gene end by 1 base; junction bases not matched to a gene: 13. CDR1 and CDR2 (germline): SEHNR, FQNEAQ (reference sequence). The CDR3 DNA is TGTGCCAGCAGCCCCAGAACCGGGACAGGACTATCCTACGAGCAGTACTTC. It encodes CASSPRTGTGLSYEQYF.

This sequence joins TRBV6-1 and TRBJ2-3; 8 bases fit TRBD2. V was clipped by 2 bases and J by 3 bases; unmatched bases: 13. CDR1 MNHNS and CDR2 SASEGT come from the germline V gene. This CDR3 spans 18 amino acids. The CDR3 DNA reads TGTGCCAGCAGTGAAAAGGCGGGGGGCACCCTCCGGACAGATACGCAGTATTTT. Residues: CASSEKAGGTLRTDTQYF.

A remark on this clonotype: One end of the junction fails to match germline, which may point to a read error. This chain joins TRBV6-6 and TRBJ2-3; D gene unclear. The CDR3 is made up of 12 amino acids. Germline values: CDR1 MNHNY, CDR2 SVGAGI (reference sequence). The CDR3 protein is CASSILPDTRYF. The CDR3 DNA sequence: TGTGCCAGCAGTATCCTACCAGATACGCGGTATTTT.

The chain combines TRBV6-1 with TRBJ1-5; D is unclear. Germline CDR1 reads MNHNS; CDR2 reads SASEGT. This CDR3 has 15 amino acids. The V gene lost 6 bases and the J gene lost 5 bases, with 17 bases spanning the gap. This CDR3 is CASSPVGPTYQPQHF. The CDR3 coding sequence is TGTGCCAGCAGCCCCGTTGGGCCTACTTATCAGCCCCAGCATTTT.

This sequence joins TRBV29-1 and TRBJ2-3; 10 positions match TRBD2. This CDR3 comprises 15 residues. The junction had 7 bases not matched to a gene; V was cut back by 4 bases and J by 3 bases. Germline V CDR1 and CDR2: SQVTM, ANQGSEA. The CDR3 DNA reads as TGCAGCGTTGTGAAGCGGGAGGGCGGAACAGATACGCAGTATTTT. It is translated as CSVVKREGGTDTQYF.

The V and J genes are TRBV28 and TRBJ2-7; tentatively, D is TRBD1 (6 bases). The CDR3 covers 15 residues. Germline V gives CDR1 MDHEN, CDR2 SYDVKM. Trimming removed 8 bases at V and 6 bases at J, with 23 bases between. CDR3 bases: TGTGCCAGCTTCAAAGGGACATTCGGTCCGGGCGAGCAGTACTTC. It is translated as CASFKGTFGPGEQYF.

The chain couples TRBV11-2 to TRBJ2-4; possible D gene TRBD1, 5 bases. V was clipped by 5 bases and J by 3 bases, with 17 bases between them. From germline, CDR1 is SGHAT and CDR2 FQNNGV. The CDR3 consists of 16 residues. The DNA for the CDR3 is TGTGCCAGCAGCCAAGACAGAGGAGTAGGCAAAAACATTCAGTACTTC. Its protein is CASSQDRGVGKNIQYF. Supplemented by reference TRBV11-2 and TRBJ2-4, the full variable domain reads EAGVAQSPRYKIIEKRQSVAFWCNPISGHATLYWYQQILGQGPKLLIQFQNNGVVDDSQLPKDRFSAERLKGVDSTLKIQPAKLEDSAVYLCASSQDRGVGKNIQYFGAGTRLSVL.

This clonotype was detected only a few times. The gene calls are TRBV9 and TRBJ2-1; tentative D call: TRBD2 (6 bases). V was shortened by 2 bases and J by 2 bases, with 11 bases between the two germline ends. The CDR3 spans 15 residues. The germline gives CDR1 SGDLS, CDR2 YYNGEE. CDR3 nucleotide sequence: TGTGCCAGCAGCGTTTCCGGGAGCGCCTACAATGAGCAGTTCTTC. This gives the protein CASSVSGSAYNEQFF. Supplemented by reference TRBV9 and TRBJ2-1, the full variable domain reads DSGVTQTPKHLITATGQRVTLRCSPRSGDLSVYWYQQSLDQGLQFLIQYYNGEERAKGNILERFSAQQFPDLHSELNLSSLELGDSALYFCASSVSGSAYNEQFFGPGTRLTVL.

This clonotype came up a few times. This rearrangement joins TRBV21-1 to TRBJ2-1. TRBV21-1 is a known pseudogene. This CDR3 spans 13 amino acids. CDR3 in amino acids: CASSKDRVNEQFF. The CDR3 coding sequence is TGTGCCAGCAGCAAAGATAGAGTCAATGAGCAGTTCTTC.

A remark on this clonotype: One end of the junction varies from germline; a read error may be responsible. The chain uses TRBV6-6 and TRBJ1-6; D remains unclear. CDR1 and CDR2 from the germline V gene are MNHNY and SVGAGI (reference sequence). The CDR3 contains 16 residues. The CDR3: CASSYSGGSFNSPLHF. The DNA of the CDR3 is TGCGCCAGCAGTTACTCGGGAGGGTCGTTTAATTCACCCCTCCACTTT.

Points on this clonotype: A much larger clone differs from this one at a single base, so this may be a read error. The chain recombines TRBV20-1 with TRBJ1-5; no clear D. The CDR3 has 12 amino acids. Trimming stripped 8 bases from V and 4 bases from J, with 12 bases between. Germline V gene data show CDR1 as DFQATT and CDR2 as SNEGSKA (reference sequence). This CDR3 reads CSTHDGNQPQHF. DNA for the CDR3: TGCAGTACCCACGACGGAAATCAGCCCCAGCATTTT.

This clonotype was recorded many times. The genes are TRBV9 and TRBJ2-3; maybe TRBD2 (6 bases). Trimming left V 3 bases short and J 2 bases short, with 10 bases between. This CDR3 has 14 amino acids. Germline V gene lookup returns CDR1 SGDLS and CDR2 YYNGEE. CDR3 in amino acids: CASSGRALTDTQYF. DNA of the CDR3: TGTGCCAGCAGCGGGAGGGCGCTCACAGATACGCAGTATTTT.